This T cell receptor (beta chain) is drawn from a study of cytomegalovirus exposure and HLA in healthy donors. The wider study: Most genotyped donors, 65% to 90% of about 400, had Caucasian-associated genetic ancestry. The study's findings and limits: The number of N-insertions in an Asian-associated ancestry cluster was reportedly below the approximately 690-donor mean in a later analysis.

CDR3 length: 12 residues. In germline, CDR1 is WSHSY, CDR2 SAAADI. V lost 0 bases, J lost 13 bases, and 10 bases lay in between. The study ran its PCR with 60 Vbeta and 13 Jbeta primers. Assay used: immunoSEQ multiplex PCR; TCRdb lists only in-frame clones, some missing. The sample lists more than 95,000 clones, roughly 80% seen once, with approximately 7.2% in the top ten. Concerning this clone: The antigen is unknown.

The rearrangement uses TRBV10-2 and TRBJ2-1; a possible D gene is TRBD2 (5 bases). The specimen was PBMCs. The TCR was taken from a man aged 25-40 years in good health and CMV-seropositive. The CDR3 DNA reads TGCGCCAGCAGTGAGTCCGGGATTCACCAGTTCTTC. Protein product: CASSESGIHQFF.